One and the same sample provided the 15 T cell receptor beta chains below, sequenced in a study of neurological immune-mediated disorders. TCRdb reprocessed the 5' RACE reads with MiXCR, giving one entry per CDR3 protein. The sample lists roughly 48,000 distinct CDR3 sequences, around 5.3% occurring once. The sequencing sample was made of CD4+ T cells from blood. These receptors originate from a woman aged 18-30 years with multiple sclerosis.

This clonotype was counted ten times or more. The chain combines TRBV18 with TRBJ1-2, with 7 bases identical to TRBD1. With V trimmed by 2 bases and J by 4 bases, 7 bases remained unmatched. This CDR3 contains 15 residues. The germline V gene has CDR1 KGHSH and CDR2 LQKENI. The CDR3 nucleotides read TGTGCCAGCTCACCAGAAACCGGGACAGCCTATGGCTACACCTTC. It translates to CASSPETGTAYGYTF.

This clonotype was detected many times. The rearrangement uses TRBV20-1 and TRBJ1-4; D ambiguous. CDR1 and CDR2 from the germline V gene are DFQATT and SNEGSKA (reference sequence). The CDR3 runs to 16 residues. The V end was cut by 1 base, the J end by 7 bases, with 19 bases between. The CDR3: CSARGHEDRRSEKLFF. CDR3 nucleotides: TGCAGTGCTAGAGGCCATGAAGACCGCAGGAGTGAAAAACTGTTTTTT.

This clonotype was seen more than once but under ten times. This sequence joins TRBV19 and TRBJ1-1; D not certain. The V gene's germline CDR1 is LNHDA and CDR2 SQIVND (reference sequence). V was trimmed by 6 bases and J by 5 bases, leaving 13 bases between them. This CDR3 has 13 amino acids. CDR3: CASRWRPVTEAFF. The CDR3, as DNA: TGTGCCAGTAGATGGCGACCGGTGACTGAAGCTTTCTTT.

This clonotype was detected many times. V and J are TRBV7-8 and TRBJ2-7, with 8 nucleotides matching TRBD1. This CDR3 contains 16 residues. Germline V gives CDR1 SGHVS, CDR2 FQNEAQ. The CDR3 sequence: CASSIAAGTGAYEQYV. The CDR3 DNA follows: TGTGCCAGCAGCATAGCCGCCGGGACAGGCGCCTACGAGCAGTACGTC.

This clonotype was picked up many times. The CDR3 bases are TGTGCCACCAGCAGAGATAAACTCGGCATTCAGTACTTC. Protein: CATSRDKLGIQYF. The chain couples TRBV15 to TRBJ2-4, with no clear D. CDR1 and CDR2 (germline): LNHNV, YYDKDF (reference sequence). Deletions cut 0 bases from V and 9 bases from J, with 9 bases between. This CDR3 is 13 amino acids long. The full variable domain, with the rest looked up from reference TRBV15 and TRBJ2-4, is DAMVIQNPRYQVTQFGKPVTLSCSQTLNHNVMYWYQQKSSQAPKLLFHYYDKDFNNEADTPDNFQSRRPNTSFCFLDIRSPGLGDTAMYLCATSRDKLGIQYFGAGTRLSVL.

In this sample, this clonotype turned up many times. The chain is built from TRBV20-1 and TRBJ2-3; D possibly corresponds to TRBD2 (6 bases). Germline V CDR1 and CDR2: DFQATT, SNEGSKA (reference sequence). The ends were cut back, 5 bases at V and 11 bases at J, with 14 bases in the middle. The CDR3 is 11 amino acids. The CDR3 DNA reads TGCAGTGCTGCACCGGGACTGGGGCAGTATTTT. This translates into CSAAPGLGQYF.

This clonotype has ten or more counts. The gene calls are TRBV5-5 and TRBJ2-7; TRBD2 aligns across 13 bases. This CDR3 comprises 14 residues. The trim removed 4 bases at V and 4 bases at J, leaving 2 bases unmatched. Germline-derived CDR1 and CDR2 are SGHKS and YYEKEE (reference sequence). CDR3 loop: CASSRGLAGYEQYF. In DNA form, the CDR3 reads TGTGCCAGCAGCCGGGGACTAGCGGGGTACGAGCAGTACTTC.

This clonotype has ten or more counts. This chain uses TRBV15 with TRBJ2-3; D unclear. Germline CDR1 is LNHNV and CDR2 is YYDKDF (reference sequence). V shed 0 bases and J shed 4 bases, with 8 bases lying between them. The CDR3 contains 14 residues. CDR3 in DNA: TGTGCCACCAGCAGAGATCTCCTATCAGATACGCAGTATTTT. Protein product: CATSRDLLSDTQYF. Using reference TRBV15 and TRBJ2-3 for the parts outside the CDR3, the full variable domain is DAMVIQNPRYQVTQFGKPVTLSCSQTLNHNVMYWYQQKSSQAPKLLFHYYDKDFNNEADTPDNFQSRRPNTSFCFLDIRSPGLGDTAMYLCATSRDLLSDTQYFGPGTRLTVL.

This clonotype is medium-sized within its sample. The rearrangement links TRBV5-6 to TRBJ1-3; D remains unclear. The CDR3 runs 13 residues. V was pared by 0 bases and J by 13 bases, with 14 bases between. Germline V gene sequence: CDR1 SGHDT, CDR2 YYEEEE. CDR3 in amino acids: CASSLDGGGLIYF. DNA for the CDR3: TGTGCCAGCAGCTTGGATGGCGGCGGCTTAATATATTTT.

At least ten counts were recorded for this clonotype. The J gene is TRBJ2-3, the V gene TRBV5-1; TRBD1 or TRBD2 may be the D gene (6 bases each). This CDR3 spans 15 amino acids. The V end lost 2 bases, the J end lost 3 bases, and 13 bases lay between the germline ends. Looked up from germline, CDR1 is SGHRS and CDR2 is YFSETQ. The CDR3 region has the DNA TGCGCCAGCAGCTTTCTCGGGGGCGGAACAGATACGCAGTATTTT. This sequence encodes CASSFLGGGTDTQYF.

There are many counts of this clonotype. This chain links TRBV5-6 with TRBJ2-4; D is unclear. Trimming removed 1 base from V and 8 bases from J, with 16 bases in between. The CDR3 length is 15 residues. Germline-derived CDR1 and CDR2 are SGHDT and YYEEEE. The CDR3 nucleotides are TGTGCCAGCAGCTTGTCCTTCGGCGGTGCGGACATTCAGTACTTC. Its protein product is CASSLSFGGADIQYF.

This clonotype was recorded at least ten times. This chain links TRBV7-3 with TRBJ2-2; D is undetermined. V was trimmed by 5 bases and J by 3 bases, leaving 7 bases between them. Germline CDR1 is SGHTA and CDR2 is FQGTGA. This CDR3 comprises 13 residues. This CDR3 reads CASSVLDTGELFF. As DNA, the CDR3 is TGTGCCAGCAGCGTATTAGACACCGGGGAGCTGTTTTTT.

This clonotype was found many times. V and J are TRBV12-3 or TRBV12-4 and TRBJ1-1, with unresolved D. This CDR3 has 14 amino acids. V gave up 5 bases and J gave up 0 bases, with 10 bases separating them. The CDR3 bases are TGTGCCAGCAGTCTCCTGACGGTGAACACTGAAGCTTTCTTT. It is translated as CASSLLTVNTEAFF.

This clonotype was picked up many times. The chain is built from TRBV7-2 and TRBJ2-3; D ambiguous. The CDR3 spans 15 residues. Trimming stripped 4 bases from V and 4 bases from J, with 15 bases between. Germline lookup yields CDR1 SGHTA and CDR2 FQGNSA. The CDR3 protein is CASSSTRFSADTQYF. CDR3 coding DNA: TGTGCCAGCAGCTCAACCCGATTCTCGGCAGATACGCAGTATTTT.

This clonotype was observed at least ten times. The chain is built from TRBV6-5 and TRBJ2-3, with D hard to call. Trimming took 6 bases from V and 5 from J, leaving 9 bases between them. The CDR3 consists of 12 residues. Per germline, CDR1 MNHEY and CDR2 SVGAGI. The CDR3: CASSETRDTQYF. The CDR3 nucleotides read TGTGCCAGCAGCGAGACCCGAGATACGCAGTATTTT.